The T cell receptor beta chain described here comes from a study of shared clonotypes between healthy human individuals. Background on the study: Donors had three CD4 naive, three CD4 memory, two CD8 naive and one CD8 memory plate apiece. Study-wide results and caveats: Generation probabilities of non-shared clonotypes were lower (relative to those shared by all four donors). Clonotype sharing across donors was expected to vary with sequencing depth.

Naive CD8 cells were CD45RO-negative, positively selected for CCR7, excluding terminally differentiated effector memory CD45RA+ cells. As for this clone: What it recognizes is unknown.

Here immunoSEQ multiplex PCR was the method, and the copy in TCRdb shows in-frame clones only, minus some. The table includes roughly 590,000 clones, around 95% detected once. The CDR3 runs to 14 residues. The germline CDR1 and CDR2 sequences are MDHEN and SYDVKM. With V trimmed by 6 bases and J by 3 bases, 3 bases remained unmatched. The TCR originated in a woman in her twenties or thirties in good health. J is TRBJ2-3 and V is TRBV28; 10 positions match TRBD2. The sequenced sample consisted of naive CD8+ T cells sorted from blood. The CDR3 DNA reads TGTGCCAGCAGGCTAGCGGGAGAAACAGATACGCAGTATTTT. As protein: CASRLAGETDTQYF.